Listed here are 32 T cell receptor beta chains from one sample, sequenced in a study of blood T cell repertoires in COVID-19. The table came from immunoSEQ multiplex PCR; TCRdb's copy has only in-frame clones and leaves some out. The sample has 330,000 or so clones, approximately 88% seen once. Sequencing was performed on peripheral blood. The origin of the receptors is a man under 40 with COVID-19, enrolled during active disease.

Remarks on this clone: The junction and the germline gene differ at one end; a read error may be behind it. J is TRBJ2-2 and V is TRBV24-1, with a weak D call TRBD1 (6 bases). The germline CDR1 and CDR2 sequences are KGHDR and SFDVKD. The CDR3 consists of 14 residues. The CDR3: CATRGQGNSGELFF. For the CDR3, the DNA is TGTGCCACCAGAGGCCAGGGGAACAGCGGGGAGCTGTTTTTT.

This chain uses TRBV19 with TRBJ2-7; 10 nucleotides line up with TRBD1. Germline trimming cut 6 bases from V and 7 bases from J; bases unmatched to any gene: 12. CDR3 length: 15 amino acids. Germline CDR1 is LNHDA and CDR2 is SQIVND (reference sequence). The CDR3 here is CASSRDRGLRREQYF. CDR3 coding DNA: TGTGCCAGTAGCCGGGACAGGGGCCTCCGGCGGGAGCAGTACTTC.

The rearrangement links TRBV19 to TRBJ2-7; TRBD1 aligns across 11 bases. From germline, CDR1 is LNHDA and CDR2 SQIVND (reference sequence). Trimming took 5 bases from V and 1 from J; bases not matched to a gene: 4. The CDR3 consists of 15 residues. CDR3 sequence (DNA): TGTGCCAGTAGTCCGGGACAGGGGGTATCCTACGAGCAGTACTTC. As protein: CASSPGQGVSYEQYF.

The rearrangement uses TRBV5-1 and TRBJ2-1; 7 bases are shared with TRBD1. The CDR3 is made up of 16 amino acids. CDR1 is SGHRS and CDR2 is YFSETQ in the germline V gene. V gave up 4 bases and J gave up 0 bases; unmatched junction bases: 7. The CDR3 DNA follows: TGCGCCAGCAGCCGAAGACAGGGAAGCTCCTACAATGAGCAGTTCTTC. Residues: CASSRRQGSSYNEQFF.

The V gene is TRBV11-2, the J gene TRBJ2-7; TRBD2 agrees at 9 bases. With V trimmed by 1 base and J by 3 bases, 4 bases remained unmatched. CDR1 SGHAT and CDR2 FQNNGV come from the germline V gene. CDR3 length: 15 amino acids. CDR3 region: CASSLGGSGGYEQYF. In DNA, the CDR3 is TGTGCCAGCAGCTTAGGGGGTAGCGGGGGCTACGAGCAGTACTTC.

V and J are TRBV4-3 and TRBJ2-7, with a weak D call TRBD2 (6 bases). Trimming stripped 1 base from V and 0 bases from J, with 10 bases between. CDR1 is LGHNA, CDR2 YSLEER, per germline. CDR3 length: 15 residues. The CDR3 reads CASSQAGEASYEQYF. Written as DNA, the CDR3 is TGCGCCAGCAGCCAAGCGGGAGAGGCCTCCTACGAGCAGTACTTC.

This sequence joins TRBV7-2 and TRBJ2-1; 8 nucleotides match TRBD2. V shed 7 bases, J shed 2 bases, and the junction held 10 bases outside the gene matches. This CDR3 contains 16 residues. Germline lookup yields CDR1 SGHTA and CDR2 FQGNSA. The CDR3 reads CASTPSSGSAYNEQFF. The CDR3 DNA sequence: TGTGCCAGCACCCCTTCTAGCGGGTCGGCCTACAATGAGCAGTTCTTC.

The V call is TRBV25-1, the J call TRBJ2-1, with 9 nucleotides matching TRBD1. Germline CDR1 and CDR2: MGHDK and SYGVNS. V lost 5 bases and J lost 9; bases outside the gene matches: 5. The CDR3 is 13 residues long. The CDR3 loop is CASSQGQGLEQFF. CDR3 sequence (DNA): TGTGCCAGCAGTCAAGGACAGGGGCTTGAGCAGTTCTTC.

Comment on this clone: One end of the junction is discordant with germline, which a read error may explain. As DNA, the CDR3 is TGTGCCAGCAGCGAAGGCAGGGGACCTGGGTACGAGCAGTACTTC. Translated, it gives CASSEGRGPGYEQYF. The chain has TRBV6-1 and TRBJ2-7; a weak D match, TRBD1 (6 bases). Germline V gives CDR1 MNHNS, CDR2 SASEGT. The CDR3 has 15 amino acids.

The chain is built from TRBV5-6 and TRBJ1-1, with 9 bases identical to TRBD1. V gave up 0 bases and J gave up 1 base; unmatched junction bases: 7. CDR1 is SGHDT and CDR2 is YYEEEE in the germline V gene. The CDR3 spans 17 residues. The CDR3 sequence is CASSLAGDRATNTEAFF. The CDR3 DNA sequence: TGTGCCAGCAGCTTGGCGGGGGACAGGGCTACGAACACTGAAGCTTTCTTT.

At least ten counts were recorded for this clone. The genes are TRBV7-9 and TRBJ1-5; D not resolved. CDR3 size: 16 residues. V gave up 4 bases and J gave up 5 bases, with 18 bases separating them. Germline V gene lookup returns CDR1 SEHNR and CDR2 FQNEAQ (reference sequence). CDR3 in DNA: TGTGCCAGCAGCTCTACCTTACTCCGCGCGGATCAGCCCCAGCATTTT. Translated, it gives CASSSTLLRADQPQHF.

The genes are TRBV7-2 and TRBJ2-7; 8 bases match TRBD1. V was pared by 3 bases and J by 2 bases, with 6 bases of the junction left unmatched. CDR3 length: 15 residues. Germline loops: CDR1 SGHTA, CDR2 FQGNSA. The CDR3 is CASSLIGQGTYEQYF. Here the CDR3 DNA reads TGTGCCAGCAGCTTGATAGGACAGGGCACCTACGAGCAGTACTTC.

The rearrangement uses TRBV28 and TRBJ1-1; D is undetermined. The germline V gene encodes CDR1 MDHEN and CDR2 SYDVKM. V lost 4 bases and J lost 2, with 8 bases in between. The CDR3 runs to 13 residues. CDR3 sequence reads: CASSWATNTEAFF. CDR3 DNA: TGTGCCAGCAGTTGGGCCACAAACACTGAAGCTTTCTTT.

In this sample, this clone turned up once. The rearrangement joins TRBV9 to TRBJ1-6; D possibly corresponds to TRBD1 (5 bases). CDR1 is SGDLS, CDR2 YYNGEE, per germline. This CDR3 has 17 amino acids. The V end was cut by 4 bases, the J end by 0 bases, with 14 bases between. The CDR3 DNA sequence: TGTGCCAGCAGCCCCGGGGGGGTTTACTCCTATAATTCACCCCTCCACTTT. Its protein product is CASSPGGVYSYNSPLHF. Variable domain in full (rest from reference TRBV9 and TRBJ1-6): DSGVTQTPKHLITATGQRVTLRCSPRSGDLSVYWYQQSLDQGLQFLIQYYNGEERAKGNILERFSAQQFPDLHSELNLSSLELGDSALYFCASSPGGVYSYNSPLHFGNGTRLTVT.

This clone was found a few times. The chain couples TRBV5-1 to TRBJ1-4; D perhaps matches TRBD1 (6 bases). CDR1 and CDR2 (germline): SGHRS, YFSETQ. The CDR3 runs to 16 residues. Trimming removed 3 bases from V and 8 bases from J, with 20 bases in between. CDR3 amino acids: CASSSSLGGGGEKLFF. The CDR3 DNA sequence: TGCGCCAGCAGCTCTTCGCTCGGAGGCGGGGGCGAAAAACTGTTTTTT.

The V call is TRBV7-3, the J call TRBJ2-1; the match to TRBD2 covers 14 bases. The CDR3 has 17 residues. Germline lookup yields CDR1 SGHTA and CDR2 FQGTGA. The ends lost 4 bases at V and 6 bases at J; junction bases unmatched: 8. Written as DNA, the CDR3 is TGTGCCAGCAGCTCACGGTCCGGGACTAGCGGGAGCAATGAGCAGTTCTTC. Encoded protein: CASSSRSGTSGSNEQFF.

The chain is built from TRBV24-1 and TRBJ2-3; D perhaps matches TRBD2 (5 bases). V lost 3 bases, J lost 5 bases, and 17 bases lay in between. Germline assignment: CDR1 KGHDR and CDR2 SFDVKD. The CDR3 is 16 residues long. The CDR3 DNA reads TGTGCCACCAGTGATCCCTTGGAAGGGAGAGGAGATACGCAGTATTTT. It translates to CATSDPLEGRGDTQYF.

The chain combines TRBV2 with TRBJ2-6; 8 positions match TRBD1. CDR1 and CDR2 (germline): SNHLY, FYNNEI. The trim removed 5 bases at V and 3 bases at J, leaving 15 bases unmatched. There are 19 residues in the CDR3. The CDR3 spells CASSSRTGKASGGANVLTF. The DNA for the CDR3 is TGTGCCAGCAGTTCCCGGACAGGGAAGGCTAGTGGTGGGGCCAACGTCCTGACTTTC.

This clone showed up just once. The chain recombines TRBV6-4 with TRBJ2-5, with TRBD1 identical over 9 bases. Germline-derived CDR1 and CDR2 are MRHNA and SNTAGT. The V and J ends lost 0 bases and 2 bases, in that order; junction bases with no gene match: 4. CDR3 length: 16 amino acids. As DNA, the CDR3 is TGTGCCAGCAGTGACTCGAACAGGGGGCAACAAGAGACCCAGTACTTC. Its protein product is CASSDSNRGQQETQYF.

This chain connects TRBV30 to TRBJ1-4; 7 nucleotides match TRBD1. The V segment lost 5 bases and the J segment 0 bases; nucleotides outside the gene matches: 6. CDR3 length: 15 residues. Germline V gene data show CDR1 as GTSNPN and CDR2 as SVGIG (reference sequence). CDR3 sequence reads: CAWDSTGATNEKLFF. For the CDR3, the DNA is TGTGCCTGGGATTCCACAGGGGCAACTAATGAAAAACTGTTTTTT.

The CDR3, as DNA: TGCAGCGTTGTCAGGGACTCCTACGAGCAGTACTTC. The encoded protein is CSVVRDSYEQYF. This chain links TRBV29-1 with TRBJ2-7; weak D call: TRBD1 (5 bases). The CDR3 extends over 12 amino acids. Germline V CDR1 and CDR2: SQVTM, ANQGSEA. V lost 4 bases to trimming and J lost 0 bases, with 7 bases between them.

This clone has more than one count but fewer than ten. The chain employs TRBV18 and TRBJ1-2; 10 bases line up with TRBD1. There are 16 residues in the CDR3. The J segment lost 8 bases and the V segment lost 2 bases, leaving 11 bases of the junction unmatched. CDR1 is KGHSH and CDR2 is LQKENI in the germline V gene. The CDR3 protein is CASSPGRTGTGEGYTF. The DNA for the CDR3 is TGTGCCAGCTCACCAGGGCGAACCGGGACAGGGGAAGGCTACACCTTC.

J is TRBJ1-1 and V is TRBV7-3; D unclear. The germline V and J ends were trimmed by 5 bases and 3 bases, with 10 bases remaining between them. This CDR3 region has 13 residues. In germline, CDR1 is SGHTA, CDR2 FQGTGA. The CDR3 bases are TGTGCCAGCAGCACCCAAACAGACACTGAAGCTTTCTTT. Translation gives CASSTQTDTEAFF.

The chain is built from TRBV10-3 and TRBJ1-5, with D possibly being TRBD1 (6 bases). V dropped 6 bases and J dropped 3 bases, with 12 bases sitting between them. Germline V gives CDR1 ENHRY, CDR2 SYGVKD. The CDR3 is made up of 14 amino acids. The CDR3 is CAISETGPNQPQHF. The CDR3 coding sequence is TGTGCCATCAGCGAGACAGGTCCCAATCAGCCCCAGCATTTT.

The rearrangement links TRBV5-5 to TRBJ2-7; 8 positions agree with TRBD1. After removal of 2 bases from V and 0 bases from J, the junction contained 7 bases not matched to a gene. CDR1 is SGHKS and CDR2 is YYEKEE in the germline V gene (reference sequence). This CDR3 is 16 amino acids long. CDR3 amino acids: CASSFMPGQDSYEQYF. CDR3 DNA: TGTGCCAGCAGCTTTATGCCGGGACAGGACTCCTACGAGCAGTACTTC.

The chain is built from TRBV28 and TRBJ2-7; the match to TRBD1 covers 10 bases. CDR1 is MDHEN, CDR2 SYDVKM, per germline. V was pared by 3 bases and J by 6 bases, with 8 bases of the junction left unmatched. The CDR3 loop spans 15 amino acids. This CDR3 reads CASSFRDRGVGEQYF. The DNA for the CDR3 is TGTGCCAGCAGTTTCCGGGACAGGGGAGTAGGCGAGCAGTACTTC.

This CDR3 reads CASNGGGNTEAFF. The DNA of the CDR3 is TGTGCCAGCAATGGGGGCGGGAACACTGAAGCTTTCTTT. The chain uses TRBV28 and TRBJ1-1; a possible D gene is TRBD1 (6 bases). CDR1 and CDR2 (germline): MDHEN, SYDVKM. V lost 7 bases and J lost 1, with 10 bases in between. CDR3 length: 13 amino acids.

This clone was counted a single time. Within the sample, other DNA sequences also encode this same CDR3. The genes are TRBV19 and TRBJ2-1; D is undetermined. The ends were cut back, 3 bases at V and 4 bases at J, with 13 bases in the middle. CDR1 and CDR2 (germline): LNHDA, SQIVND (reference sequence). The CDR3 is 15 residues long. The CDR3 nucleotides are TGTGCCAGTAGTATCGGTTTAGCAGAATACAATGAGCAGTTCTTC. It translates to CASSIGLAEYNEQFF.

This clone was counted a single time. The chain recombines TRBV6-5 with TRBJ1-5; maybe TRBD1 (5 bases). The CDR3 has 14 amino acids. Per germline, CDR1 MNHEY and CDR2 SVGAGI. V lost 8 bases and J lost 4, with 15 bases in between. The DNA for the CDR3 is TGTGCCAGCGATGCCTTCGGGGGGAATCAGCCCCAGCATTTT. It encodes CASDAFGGNQPQHF.

Points on this clone: The identical CDR3 is also encoded by other nucleotide sequences in the sample. The CDR3 loop reads CASRAGVGYEQYF. The CDR3 DNA is TGTGCCAGCAGAGCAGGGGTCGGCTACGAGCAGTACTTC. The chain employs TRBV2 and TRBJ2-7; weak D call: TRBD1 (6 bases). The V end lost 6 bases, the J end lost 3 bases, and 12 bases lay between the germline ends. Germline lookup yields CDR1 SNHLY and CDR2 FYNNEI. CDR3 length: 13 residues. The entire variable domain, with the rest obtained from reference TRBV2 and TRBJ2-7, is as follows: EPEVTQTPSHQVTQMGQEVILRCVPISNHLYFYWYRQILGQKVEFLVSFYNNEISEKSEIFDDQFSVERPDGSNFTLKIRSTKLEDSAMYFCASRAGVGYEQYFGPGTRLTVT.

The chain employs TRBV30 and TRBJ1-2; D not resolved. Trimming left V 2 bases short and J 9 bases short, with 13 bases between. This CDR3 contains 12 residues. Germline assignment: CDR1 GTSNPN and CDR2 SVGIG (reference sequence). DNA for the CDR3: TGTGCCTGGAGTCATGAAGGGAGGAGCTACACCTTC. Translated: CAWSHEGRSYTF. The full variable domain, its missing parts supplied by reference TRBV30 and TRBJ1-2, is SQTIHQWPATLVQPVGSPLSLECTVEGTSNPNLYWYRQAAGRGLQLLFYSVGIGQISSEVPQNLSASRPQDRQFILSSKKLLLSDSGFYLCAWSHEGRSYTFGSGTRLTVV.

The gene calls are TRBV5-1 and TRBJ1-1; possibly TRBD1 for D (6 bases). CDR3 length: 16 amino acids. V shed 4 bases and J shed 2 bases, with 18 bases lying between them. Germline values: CDR1 SGHRS, CDR2 YFSETQ. The CDR3 region is CASSPGPAGANTEAFF. The CDR3 nucleotides are TGCGCCAGCAGCCCCGGCCCGGCGGGGGCAAACACTGAAGCTTTCTTT.